These T cell receptor beta chains were read from a single sample in a study of CD4 and CD8 cells across lung adenocarcinoma regions. TCRdb called the PCR reads again in MiXCR, with one record for every CDR3 protein. The repertoire holds 6,500 to 8,000 distinct CDR3 sequences, with around 41% as singletons. Input material: CD4+ T cells from the margin of a lung tumor. These receptors all stem from a male donor with lung adenocarcinoma. The CD4 and CD8 labels of this study may be unreliable. The CDR3 runs from the conserved cysteine through the conserved F or W. A D gene is named only where the DNA matches it firmly. Clone size is stated in some rows and not others, as once, few, many or a class when expanded.

size: -
J: TRBJ2-6
D: -
V: TRBV10-3
DNA: TGTGCCTTCCTATCTGGACAGTCTGGGGCCAACGTCCTGACTTTC
CDR3: CAFLSGQSGANVLTF

size: many
J: TRBJ1-1
D: -
V: TRBV6-4
DNA: TGTGCCAGCAGTGACGGGGAGAACACTGAAGCTTTCTTT
CDR3: CASSDGENTEAFF

size: -
J: TRBJ2-3
D: -
V: TRBV7-6
DNA: TGTGCCAGCAACGTTATGAGCACAGATGAGCAGTACTTT
CDR3: CASNVMSTDEQYF

size: -
J: TRBJ2-1
D: -
V: TRBV12-3/TRBV12-4
DNA: TGTGCCAGCAGTTCGGCGATGGGTAGCTCCTACAATGAGCAGTTCTTC
CDR3: CASSSAMGSSYNEQFF

size: -
J: TRBJ2-3
D: -
V: TRBV10-2
DNA: TGCGCCGGCAGCCAGGGTGGGAGCACAGATAAGCAGTATTTT
CDR3: CAGSQGGSTDKQYF

size: few
J: TRBJ2-3
D: -
V: TRBV5-1
DNA: TGCGCCAGCAGCCCGGGACGACCTAGCACAGATACGCAGTATTTT
CDR3: CASSPGRPSTDTQYF

size: few
J: TRBJ2-3
D: -
V: TRBV10-1
DNA: TGCGCCAGCAGTGAGTCGGGGGCCCGCACAGATACGCAGTATTTT
CDR3: CASSESGARTDTQYF

size: -
J: TRBJ1-6
D: TRBD1
V: TRBV6-1
DNA: TGTGCCAGCACACGGGACAGGGATTCACCCCTCCACTTT
CDR3: CASTRDRDSPLHF

size: many
J: TRBJ2-1
D: TRBD2
V: TRBV27
DNA: TGTGCCAGCAGTTTATCGTTCCTTCAAGCGGGAGGTGAGCAGTTCTTC
CDR3: CASSLSFLQAGGEQFF

size: few
J: TRBJ2-3
D: TRBD1
V: TRBV9
DNA: TGTGCCAGCAGCGTAGGACAGGGATACACAGATACGCAGTATTTT
CDR3: CASSVGQGYTDTQYF

size: -
J: TRBJ2-3
D: -
V: TRBV6-1
DNA: TGTGCCAGCAGTGAAGCGGGGCTGTGGGCCAAAAACATTCAGTACTTT
CDR3: CASSEAGLWAKNIQYF

size: -
J: TRBJ1-1
D: -
V: TRBV6-1
DNA: TGTGCCAGCAGTGATCAGGTACGCACTGAAGCTTTCTTT
CDR3: CASSDQVRTEAFF

size: many
J: TRBJ1-1
D: -
V: TRBV27
DNA: TGTGCCAGCAGCAGCCTACAGCGAGGAAACACTGAAGCTTTCTTT
CDR3: CASSSLQRGNTEAFF

size: -
J: TRBJ1-1
D: -
V: TRBV20-1
DNA: TGCAGTGCTAGAGCAGAACAGACCACTGAAGCTTTCTTT
CDR3: CSARAEQTTEAFF

size: few
J: TRBJ2-5
D: TRBD2
V: TRBV10-1
DNA: TGCGCCAGCAGTCAGATGGCGGGGGACCAAGAGACCCAGTACTTC
CDR3: CASSQMAGDQETQYF

size: once
J: TRBJ2-3
D: -
V: TRBV7-2
DNA: TGTGCCAGCAGCTTAAGGGGTAACAAAGATACGCAGTATTTC
CDR3: CASSLRGNKDTQYF

size: -
J: TRBJ2-3
D: -
V: TRBV27
DNA: TGTGCCAGCAGTTCGGGAGTAGCCGGTGGAACAGATACCCAGTATTTT
CDR3: CASSSGVAGGTDTQYF

size: -
J: TRBJ1-1
D: -
V: TRBV10-1
DNA: TGCGCCAGCAGAATTACAGGTTCGAACACTGAAGCTTTCTTT
CDR3: CASRITGSNTEAFF

size: many
J: TRBJ2-2
D: -
V: TRBV11-2
DNA: TGTGCCAGCAGCCATGGCCGGTCAGGGTGGGCCGGGGAGCTGTTTTTT
CDR3: CASSHGRSGWAGELFF

size: -
J: TRBJ2-7
D: -
V: TRBV6-1
DNA: TGTGCCCGCCACACTATGAGCACAGATGAGCAGTACTTC
CDR3: CARHTMSTDEQYF

size: medium-sized
J: TRBJ2-2
D: TRBD2
V: TRBV27
DNA: TGTGCCAGCAAAAAGTGGGTTAGCGGGAGAAGGGAGGCCGGGGAGCTGTTTTTT
CDR3: CASKKWVSGRREAGELFF

size: -
J: TRBJ2-4
D: -
V: TRBV6-1
DNA: TGTGCCAGCAGGGACGGCGGAGACAAAGACATTCAGTACTTC
CDR3: CASRDGGDKDIQYF

size: -
J: TRBJ2-5
D: -
V: TRBV6-8
DNA: TGTGCCAGCAGGGGGGTGGGAGCCAAAGACACTCAGTACTTC
CDR3: CASRGVGAKDTQYF

size: -
J: TRBJ2-3
D: -
V: TRBV27
DNA: TGTGCCAGCAGAGCCACGGGGCTCGCGGGACAGTCTGCCAAAGATACGCAGTATTTT
CDR3: CASRATGLAGQSAKDTQYF

size: -
J: TRBJ1-4
D: -
V: TRBV6-5
DNA: TGTGCCAGCAGTTCCGGGACCTTTTTGTTTTTT
CDR3: CASSSGTFLFF

size: -
J: TRBJ2-2
D: TRBD2
V: TRBV5-1
DNA: TGCGCCAGCAGCTTGGGGCTGGCGGGAGGACACGGGGAGCTGTTTTTT
CDR3: CASSLGLAGGHGELFF